The present T cell receptor beta chain was sequenced within a study of shared clonotypes between healthy human individuals. General study points: Relative to their counterparts shared across all four donors, non-shared clonotypes exhibited diminished generation probabilities.

The assay was immunoSEQ multiplex PCR, and TCRdb's table has in-frame clones only and misses some. The sample lists around 700,000 clones, around 73% occurring once. In the case of this clone: Its antigen is not known.

The CDR3 sequence is 14 residues long. Germline lookup yields CDR1 MDHEN and CDR2 SYDVKM. Trimming left V 4 bases short and J 8 bases short, with 14 bases between. The clonotype comes from a woman aged 30 to 39 in good health. Sequenced input: memory CD4+ T cells sorted from blood. Specified subset: CD45RA-negative fraction. This sequence joins TRBV28 and TRBJ1-4; perhaps TRBD1 as D (6 bases). This CDR3 reads CASSSPQGNEKLFF. CDR3 nucleotide sequence: TGTGCCAGCAGTTCCCCCCAGGGGAACGAAAAACTGTTTTTT.